This T cell receptor (beta chain) was obtained from a study of blood T cells in healthy people across ages. Study overall: Capture by template switching was about one barcoded beta molecule per two T cells. Overall study findings and caveats: There was a strong correlation between TCR beta diversity and naive T cell percentage. Among T cells, TCR beta diversity per million cells dropped roughly linearly as age rose.

Details on this clonotype: What it binds is unknown.

Sample-barcoded 5' priming and a J-beta primer mix drove a second PCR of roughly 7 to 11 cycles. From the 5' RACE reads, TCRdb called clonotypes with MiXCR, one entry per CDR3 protein. This repertoire shows under 800,000 distinct CDR3 sequences, about 40% found once; its top ten account for roughly 19%. Each donor supplied roughly 9.1 milliliters of peripheral blood. The TCR sequence derives from a woman aged 55-70 years in good health. Sequenced material: blood.

The CDR3 loop reads CASSYSKATDTQYF. Written as DNA, the CDR3 is TGTGCCAGCAGCTATTCTAAAGCCACAGATACGCAGTATTTT. This rearrangement joins TRBV7-2 to TRBJ2-3; no firm D call. The CDR3 is made up of 14 amino acids. The V gene's germline CDR1 is SGHTA and CDR2 FQGNSA. V shed 4 bases and J shed 2 bases, with 10 bases lying between them.